The subject of this entry is one T cell receptor (beta chain). Its antigen remains unknown. The V gene's germline CDR1 is SGDLS and CDR2 YYNGEE. The V gene end was trimmed by 4 bases and the J gene end by 1 base; junction bases not matched to a gene: 5. The CDR3 covers 16 residues. Division of CD4+ cells produced a CD45RA+ naive subset and a CD45RA-negative memory subset. This specimen belongs to a study of shared clonotypes between healthy human individuals. Study-wide points: Approximately 5.1% was the fraction of naive CD4 clonotypes found shared across a handful of donors.

Clones were sequenced by immunoSEQ multiplex PCR, and TCRdb holds only the in-frame ones, with some missing. Seen here are roughly 2,300,000 clones, roughly 92% observed once, and the top ten hold 0.37%. The chain carries TRBV9 and TRBJ2-2, with 9 bases lining up with TRBD2. This TCR came from a man between 18 and 35 years old in good health. Some clones in this sample may be carry-over from other donors' samples. Specimen: naive CD4+ T cells from PBMCs. Noted subset: CD45RA+ positively selected. CDR3: CASSPLAGVNTGELFF. DNA for the CDR3: TGTGCCAGCAGCCCATTAGCGGGAGTGAACACCGGGGAGCTGTTTTTT. Based on the CDR3 plus reference TRBV9 and TRBJ2-2, the full variable domain is DSGVTQTPKHLITATGQRVTLRCSPRSGDLSVYWYQQSLDQGLQFLIQYYNGEERAKGNILERFSAQQFPDLHSELNLSSLELGDSALYFCASSPLAGVNTGELFFGEGSRLTVL.